The text below deals with one TCR beta chain. The target antigen is unknown. This specimen belongs to a study of T cells after yellow fever vaccination. Study-wide results and limits: Reappearance after the booster was observed for most primary-vaccination clones (roughly 96% CD4, more than 70% CD8).

The CDR3 length is 14 residues. V lost 5 bases and J 1 base, leaving 12 bases between the germline ends. Germline V gives CDR1 SNHLY, CDR2 FYNNEI. Generation of TCR cDNA used 5'RACE template switching (which added a universal primer site and UMIs). Each CDR3 protein gets one entry after TCRdb re-called the 5' RACE reads with MiXCR. The sample lists a few hundred thousand distinct CDR3 sequences; approximately 12% were seen once. The material was CD4+ T cells sorted from PBMCs, obtained 15 days after the yellow fever booster vaccination. The receptor's source is a young man who received the YFV17D yellow fever vaccine. The chain employs TRBV2 and TRBJ2-7; D is unresolved. CDR3 loop: CASSLSSQSYEQYV. The CDR3 coding sequence is TGTGCCAGCAGTCTATCCAGCCAATCCTACGAGCAGTACGTC.